Below are 4 T cell receptor beta chains sequenced from a single sample in a study of blood T cell repertoires in COVID-19. Using immunoSEQ multiplex PCR, the repertoire was profiled, and TCRdb retains in-frame clones only, with some absent. The data contain more than 250,000 clones, more than 75% of them seen just once; the ten biggest clones take up around 1.5%. The material sequenced was peripheral blood. Every receptor here comes from a woman in her 50s with acute or convalescent COVID-19.

The rearrangement links TRBV28 to TRBJ2-3, with 8 nucleotides matching TRBD1. J was trimmed by 4 bases and V by 6 bases; bases with no gene match: 6. The CDR3 has 14 amino acids. Germline CDR1 MDHEN, CDR2 SYDVKM. CDR3 coding DNA: TGTGCCAGCAGCACGGACAGGGAGGCAGATACGCAGTATTTT. Protein sequence: CASSTDREADTQYF. The full variable domain, in which reference TRBV28 and TRBJ2-3 provide the parts outside the CDR3, is DVKVTQSSRYLVKRTGEKVFLECVQDMDHENMFWYRQDPGLGLRLIYFSYDVKMKEKGDIPEGYSVSREKKERFSLILESASTNQTSMYLCASSTDREADTQYFGPGTRLTVL.

This rearrangement joins TRBV5-1 to TRBJ1-3; TRBD1 matches 7 bases. Germline loops: CDR1 SGHRS, CDR2 YFSETQ. The J segment lost 8 bases and the V segment lost 4 bases, leaving 9 bases of the junction unmatched. This CDR3 is 14 amino acids long. In nucleotides, the CDR3 is TGCGCCAGCAGCCTTAGACAGGGTCCAGACACCATATATTTT. Its protein is CASSLRQGPDTIYF.

V and J are TRBV9 and TRBJ1-4; 11 bases map to TRBD1. Trimming at V came to 5 bases and at J to 4 bases, leaving 4 bases not matched to a gene. Germline V gene lookup returns CDR1 SGDLS and CDR2 YYNGEE. The CDR3 is 15 amino acids. The CDR3 region has the DNA TGTGCCAGCAGAAAGGGACAGGGGGTTAATGAAAAACTGTTTTTT. Translating it yields CASRKGQGVNEKLFF.

The chain recombines TRBV9 with TRBJ2-7; the match to TRBD2 covers 10 bases. The V gene's germline CDR1 is SGDLS and CDR2 YYNGEE. The J segment lost 6 bases and the V segment lost 3 bases, leaving 12 bases of the junction unmatched. This CDR3 is built from 16 residues. The CDR3: CASSEPLGTSDGEQYF. The CDR3 region has the DNA TGTGCCAGCAGCGAGCCCCTCGGGACTAGCGATGGCGAGCAGTACTTC.